This record looks at one T cell receptor beta chain sequence and its context. Germline CDR1 reads LGHNA; CDR2 reads YSLEER. CDR3 length: 16 amino acids. V dropped 3 bases and J dropped 0; count of bases not matched to a gene: 7. This sample is part of a study of T cell repertoires in cytomegalovirus infection. Background on the study: Carrying CMV and the relevant HLA type showed in public TCR beta signatures.

Using its own MiXCR run on the reads, TCRdb lists one record per CDR3 protein. The data show about 190,000 distinct CDR3 sequences, roughly 27% seen once. The source of this sequence is a human donor in good health (CMV status not recorded). Some clones in this sample may be carry-over from other donors' samples. The chain has TRBV4-3 and TRBJ1-2; 7 bases align to TRBD1. The sequenced sample was PBMCs. CDR3 nucleotide sequence: TGCGCCAGCAGCCAGGTGCAGGGGGGGGCTAACTATGGCTACACCTTC. It is translated as CASSQVQGGANYGYTF.